This T cell receptor beta chain emerged from a study of beta chain features in type 1 diabetes. About the study: Healthy donors resembled patients in age, gender and cell yields. Study-wide results and limits: Across patients, naive, central memory and Treg TCRB repertoires exhibited apparently greater similarity than was observed across healthy donors. HLA effects on TCRB rearrangement stayed unresolved here.

The whole isolated RNA underwent reverse transcription, so sequencing captured expressed TCRB transcripts. Produced via immunoSEQ multiplex PCR; TCRdb's table is partial and in-frame only. The sample includes around 500,000 clones, roughly 11% of them seen just once. V lost 5 bases to trimming and J lost 0 bases; unmatched junction nucleotides: 4. The CDR3 spans 15 residues. Germline values: CDR1 SEHNR, CDR2 FQNEAQ (reference sequence). Only a few counts were recorded for this clone. Its cognate antigen is unknown. Other DNA sequences in this sample translate to the same CDR3. Specimen: naive CD4+ T cells from blood. The sequence was obtained from a woman under 30 in good health. The chain links TRBV7-9 to TRBJ2-1, with 7 bases lining up with TRBD1. The CDR3 reads CASSNSGGSYNEQFF. CDR3 bases: TGTGCCAGCAGCAACTCAGGGGGCTCCTACAATGAGCAGTTCTTC. Using reference TRBV7-9 and TRBJ2-1 for the parts outside the CDR3, the full variable domain is DTGVSQNPRHKITKRGQNVTFRCDPISEHNRLYWYRQTLGQGPEFLTYFQNEAQLEKSRLLSDRFSAERPKGSFSTLEIQRTEQGDSAMYLCASSNSGGSYNEQFFGPGTRLTVL.